Presented here are 31 T cell receptor beta chains from one specimen sequenced in a study of T cell changes during pregnancy in multiple sclerosis (dated by TCRdb to between 2019 and 2020). The library was prepared using the immunoSEQ multiplex PCR assay. TCRdb took over this immuneACCESS table, retaining in-frame rearrangements with V and J assigned. Such tables are incomplete; in checked studies, under half of the missing clones stem from an unresolved V gene, and the remainder is unexplained. This sample lists fewer than 110,000 clones; almost 95% were detected once. Of the sample, around 0.84% falls within the top ten clones. The input for sequencing was peripheral blood, taken after pregnancy. The source is a female donor with multiple sclerosis, enrolled in a pregnancy study.

The J gene is TRBJ2-5, the V gene TRBV6-1; 8 bases align to TRBD1. The germline V gene has CDR1 MNHNS and CDR2 SASEGT. The CDR3 is made up of 14 amino acids. Unmatched junction bases numbered 5, after V lost 6 bases and J lost 2 bases. CDR3 sequence reads: CASSRDRKQETQYF. The CDR3, as DNA: TGTGCCAGCAGCAGGGACAGGAAACAAGAGACCCAGTACTTC.

This chain links TRBV11-2 with TRBJ2-2; D not resolved. The CDR3 covers 15 residues. The V gene's germline CDR1 is SGHAT and CDR2 FQNNGV. Trimming took off 4 bases at V and 6 bases at J, with 15 bases between the two ends. In DNA, the CDR3 is TGTGCCAGCAGCTCTCCTTTCAAGCCCCCCGGGGAGCTGTTTTTT. Translating it yields CASSSPFKPPGELFF.

The chain links TRBV12-5 to TRBJ2-3; TRBD1 aligns across 7 bases. In germline, CDR1 is LGHNT, CDR2 FRNRAP. V lost 6 bases and J lost 6; bases outside the gene matches: 3. This CDR3 has 12 amino acids. CDR3 protein: CASGKTGDTQYF. The CDR3 nucleotides are TGTGCTAGTGGAAAGACAGGGGATACGCAGTATTTT.

V and J are TRBV6-5 and TRBJ2-6, with TRBD1 matching 7 bases. V shed 8 bases and J 0 bases; nucleotides not matched to a gene: 4. Looked up from germline, CDR1 is MNHEY and CDR2 is SVGAGI. This CDR3 is built from 15 residues. The CDR3 reads CASGRTGSGANVLTF. CDR3 DNA: TGTGCCAGCGGACGGACAGGCTCTGGGGCCAACGTCCTGACTTTC.

The chain combines TRBV7-2 with TRBJ2-7, with 14 nucleotides matching TRBD2. The CDR3 sequence is 17 residues long. Germline trimming cut 6 bases from V and 3 bases from J; bases unmatched to any gene: 10. Germline CDR1 reads SGHTA; CDR2 reads FQGNSA. CDR3 sequence reads: CASSFPPGTSGSYEQYF. The CDR3 DNA reads TGTGCCAGCAGTTTTCCCCCCGGGACTAGCGGGAGCTACGAGCAGTACTTC.

The chain couples TRBV28 to TRBJ1-2, with D hard to call. Trimming left V 1 base short and J 8 bases short, with 5 bases between. Germline values: CDR1 MDHEN, CDR2 SYDVKM. The CDR3 sequence is 11 residues long. CDR3 region: CASSLSGGYTF. DNA for the CDR3: TGTGCCAGCAGTTTATCGGGAGGCTACACCTTC.

A few counts support this clone. This sequence joins TRBV2 and TRBJ1-3, with D maybe TRBD1 (6 bases). The length of the CDR3 is 16 residues. Per the germline V gene, CDR1 is SNHLY and CDR2 is FYNNEI. Trimming removed 4 bases from V and 0 bases from J, with 13 bases in between. CDR3 nucleotides: TGTGCCAGCAGTGGGACAGCGGCCAACTCTGGAAACACCATATATTTT. This sequence encodes CASSGTAANSGNTIYF.

The genes are TRBV6-1 and TRBJ1-1; D is undetermined. CDR3 length: 14 residues. V shed 4 bases and J shed 0 bases, with 9 bases lying between them. CDR1 and CDR2 (germline): MNHNS, SASEGT. The CDR3 protein is CASSVVSLNTEAFF. CDR3 in DNA: TGTGCCAGCAGTGTAGTTAGTTTGAACACTGAAGCTTTCTTT.

Comments on this clone: The limits of the CDR3 on the DNA are not certain, so only TCRdb's listed CDR3 is given. CDR3: CASGLTGFLETQYF. V is TRBV6-5 and J is TRBJ2-5; the table's D call, TRBD1, has no DNA check behind it. Germline CDR1 reads MNHEY; CDR2 reads SVGAGI. The length of the CDR3 is 14 amino acids, counting both ends.

The J gene is TRBJ2-2, the V gene TRBV27; D possibly corresponds to TRBD1 (6 bases). The CDR3 consists of 16 residues. Trimming pared 6 bases from V and 5 bases from J, leaving 19 bases between. CDR1 is MNHEY and CDR2 is SMNVEV in the germline V gene (reference sequence). CDR3 DNA sequence: TGTGCCAGCAGCTCGACAGGAAAGGGGCGGACCGGGGAGCTGTTTTTT. Protein: CASSSTGKGRTGELFF.

The chain uses TRBV30 and TRBJ2-7; TRBD1 might be the D (5 bases). Trimming cost V 0 bases and J 0 bases, with 9 bases left between them. This CDR3 region has 14 residues. Germline CDR1 reads GTSNPN; CDR2 reads SVGIG (reference sequence). CDR3 coding DNA: TGTGCCTGGAGTGTAAAGGGGATCTCCTACGAGCAGTACTTC. This gives the protein CAWSVKGISYEQYF.

This chain links TRBV27 with TRBJ2-1; TRBD2 agrees at 12 bases. The CDR3 totals 18 residues. With V trimmed by 2 bases and J by 10 bases, 15 bases remained unmatched. CDR1 and CDR2 from the germline V gene are MNHEY and SMNVEV (reference sequence). CDR3 coding DNA: TGTGCCAGCAGTTTACTGACTAGCGGGGGACAGGCCGGGAGGGAGCAGTTCTTC. It translates to CASSLLTSGGQAGREQFF.

For the CDR3, the DNA is TGTGCCAGCTCTCTACAGGGGGGTGGGACCTACGAGCAGTACTTC. The encoded protein is CASSLQGGGTYEQYF. The genes are TRBV18 and TRBJ2-7; 8 bases fit TRBD1. With 6 bases clipped from V and 2 bases from J, the junction kept 9 bases outside the gene matches. The germline gives CDR1 KGHSH, CDR2 LQKENI. This CDR3 comprises 15 residues.

This clone showed up just a few times. This chain joins TRBV2 and TRBJ1-5; 8 nucleotides align to TRBD1. From germline, CDR1 is SNHLY and CDR2 FYNNEI. The CDR3 totals 14 residues. With 4 bases clipped from V and 6 bases from J, the junction kept 5 bases outside the gene matches. The CDR3 bases are TGTGCCAGCAGTGCCCGACAGGGGTCTCAGCCCCAGCATTTT. Its protein product is CASSARQGSQPQHF.

The CDR3 here is CASSPGQSAAYEQYF. The CDR3 bases are TGCGCCAGCAGCCCGGGACAGTCTGCCGCCTACGAGCAGTACTTC. This chain joins TRBV4-3 and TRBJ2-7; 7 bases are shared with TRBD1. The CDR3 totals 15 residues. Per germline, CDR1 LGHNA and CDR2 YSLEER. After removal of 4 bases from V and 2 bases from J, the junction contained 8 bases not matched to a gene.

The CDR3 is CASSIERGPGYGYTF. DNA for the CDR3: TGTGCCAGTAGTATAGAGAGGGGGCCGGGCTATGGCTACACCTTC. The rearrangement uses TRBV19 and TRBJ1-2, with 7 nucleotides matching TRBD1. J was trimmed by 4 bases and V by 0 bases; bases with no gene match: 5. Germline CDR1 is LNHDA and CDR2 is SQIVND (reference sequence). The CDR3 totals 15 residues.

This chain joins TRBV2 and TRBJ1-5; D is perhaps TRBD1 (5 bases). From germline, CDR1 is SNHLY and CDR2 FYNNEI. The CDR3 spans 14 residues. Deletions cut 8 bases from V and 6 bases from J, with 17 bases between. The CDR3 sequence: CASGGTRGSQPQHF. In DNA form, the CDR3 reads TGTGCCAGCGGAGGGACCCGGGGGAGTCAGCCCCAGCATTTT.

This clone was detected only once. The chain has TRBV7-9 and TRBJ1-5; D unclear. The CDR3 spans 12 residues. The V end lost 5 bases, the J end lost 4 bases, and 6 bases lay between the germline ends. CDR1 and CDR2 from the germline V gene are SEHNR and FQNEAQ (reference sequence). The CDR3 region has the DNA TGTGCCAGCAGCCCCCCTAATCAGCCCCAGCATTTT. It codes for CASSPPNQPQHF.

The CDR3 is CASSSLGTSGPGGKNIQYF. The DNA of the CDR3 is TGTGCCAGCAGTTCCCTCGGGACTAGCGGACCTGGGGGCAAAAACATTCAGTACTTC. The V gene is TRBV27, the J gene TRBJ2-4; 11 bases line up with TRBD2. V shed 4 bases, J shed 3 bases, and the junction held 14 bases outside the gene matches. Germline assignment: CDR1 MNHEY and CDR2 SMNVEV (reference sequence). The CDR3 is 19 amino acids.

This clone has just one count. This chain connects TRBV7-2 to TRBJ2-1, with D perhaps matching TRBD2 (5 bases). V dropped 4 bases and J dropped 4 bases, with 20 bases sitting between them. This CDR3 contains 17 residues. Germline V gives CDR1 SGHTA, CDR2 FQGNSA. DNA of the CDR3: TGTGCCAGCAGCTGGCGGGCTATCCTAAGAGGTTACAATGAGCAGTTCTTC. It is translated as CASSWRAILRGYNEQFF. The complete variable domain, with remaining parts taken from reference TRBV7-2 and TRBJ2-1, reads GAGVSQSPSNKVTEKGKDVELRCDPISGHTALYWYRQSLGQGLEFLIYFQGNSAPDKSGLPSDRFSAERTGGSVSTLTIQRTQQEDSAVYLCASSWRAILRGYNEQFFGPGTRLTVL.

The CDR3 DNA reads as TGTGCCAGCAGCCGGGGGGAGGGGGATCAGCCCCAGCATTTT. Its translation is CASSRGEGDQPQHF. V gene TRBV28 combines with J gene TRBJ1-5; possibly TRBD1 for D (6 bases). The germline V and J ends were trimmed by 6 bases and 5 bases, with 14 bases remaining between them. Germline values: CDR1 MDHEN, CDR2 SYDVKM. CDR3 size: 14 residues. The full variable domain, its missing parts supplied by reference TRBV28 and TRBJ1-5, is DVKVTQSSRYLVKRTGEKVFLECVQDMDHENMFWYRQDPGLGLRLIYFSYDVKMKEKGDIPEGYSVSREKKERFSLILESASTNQTSMYLCASSRGEGDQPQHFGDGTRLSIL.

The chain uses TRBV12-5 and TRBJ2-7; 8 positions agree with TRBD1. The CDR3 covers 14 residues. V gave up 1 base and J gave up 2 bases; unmatched junction bases: 1. Germline V gene lookup returns CDR1 LGHNT and CDR2 FRNRAP. The CDR3 DNA follows: TGTGCTAGTGGTTTGGACAGGGGGGCCTACGAGCAGTACTTC. As protein: CASGLDRGAYEQYF. Full variable domain (remainder filled in from reference TRBV12-5 and TRBJ2-7): DARVTQTPRHKVTEMGQEVTMRCQPILGHNTVFWYRQTMMQGLELLAYFRNRAPLDDSGMPKDRFSAEMPDATLATLKIQPSEPRDSAVYFCASGLDRGAYEQYFGPGTRLTVT.

The chain is built from TRBV7-2 and TRBJ1-3; a weak D match, TRBD1 (6 bases). The CDR3 contains 17 residues. The germline CDR1 and CDR2 sequences are SGHTA and FQGNSA. V was trimmed by 2 bases and J by 2 bases, leaving 16 bases between them. DNA for the CDR3: TGTGCCAGCAGCTTAATCGGGGGGCAGGTGGCTGGAAACACCATATATTTT. Translated, it gives CASSLIGGQVAGNTIYF.

This chain links TRBV7-2 with TRBJ2-3, with a tentative D call TRBD2 (6 bases). The CDR3 is 16 residues long. Trimming took 5 bases from V and 1 from J, leaving 16 bases between them. In germline, CDR1 is SGHTA, CDR2 FQGNSA. The chain's CDR3 is CASSAKGTAGTDTQYF. For the CDR3, the DNA is TGTGCCAGCAGCGCTAAAGGGACTGCCGGCACAGATACGCAGTATTTT.

J is TRBJ1-6 and V is TRBV5-1; 7 bases align to TRBD1. The CDR3 contains 16 residues. Germline V gene data show CDR1 as SGHRS and CDR2 as YFSETQ. Trimming cost V 2 bases and J 9 bases; bases outside gene matches: 11. In nucleotides, the CDR3 is TGCGCCAGCAGCTTCAAGGCGAGGCAGGGGGGTTCACCCCTCCACTTT. This sequence encodes CASSFKARQGGSPLHF.

V and J are TRBV6-6 and TRBJ1-5; D gene ambiguous. Germline lookup yields CDR1 MNHNY and CDR2 SVGAGI (reference sequence). CDR3 length equals 12 residues. The V end lost 6 bases, the J end lost 6 bases, and 9 bases lay between the germline ends. DNA of the CDR3: TGTGCCAGCAGGCGAGAGAGTCAGCCCCAGCATTTT. Translating gives CASRRESQPQHF.

This rearrangement joins TRBV6-5 to TRBJ2-7, with 10 bases that match TRBD1. The CDR3 is 15 residues long. The junction had 6 bases not matched to a gene; V was cut back by 5 bases and J by 2 bases. Germline V gene sequence: CDR1 MNHEY, CDR2 SVGAGI. The CDR3 here is CASSSRQGAAYEQYF. DNA for the CDR3: TGTGCCAGCAGTAGCCGACAGGGGGCCGCCTACGAGCAGTACTTC.

The chain recombines TRBV5-1 with TRBJ1-1; 7 bases agree with TRBD1. Germline values: CDR1 SGHRS, CDR2 YFSETQ. J was trimmed by 1 base and V by 3 bases; bases with no gene match: 6. The CDR3 totals 15 residues. The CDR3: CASSSNRGPNTEAFF. The CDR3 nucleotides are TGCGCCAGCAGCTCCAACAGGGGTCCGAACACTGAAGCTTTCTTT. Variable domain in full (rest from reference TRBV5-1 and TRBJ1-1): KAGVTQTPRYLIKTRGQQVTLSCSPISGHRSVSWYQQTPGQGLQFLFEYFSETQRNKGNFPGRFSGRQFSNSRSEMNVSTLELGDSALYLCASSSNRGPNTEAFFGQGTRLTVV.

The rearrangement links TRBV9 to TRBJ2-2; D not resolved. The V end lost 2 bases, the J end lost 5 bases, and 10 bases lay between the germline ends. This CDR3 region has 14 residues. Germline values: CDR1 SGDLS, CDR2 YYNGEE. CDR3 region: CASSVAIITGELFF. The CDR3 DNA sequence: TGTGCCAGCAGCGTCGCGATAATTACCGGGGAGCTGTTTTTT.

The chain employs TRBV6-6 and TRBJ2-2; 11 bases agree with TRBD2. J was trimmed by 4 bases and V by 7 bases; bases with no gene match: 8. The CDR3 totals 16 residues. Germline CDR1 reads MNHNY; CDR2 reads SVGAGI (reference sequence). The DNA of the CDR3 is TGTGCCAGCAAGATTAGCGGGAGGGCCCCCACCGGGGAGCTGTTTTTT. This sequence encodes CASKISGRAPTGELFF.

For the CDR3, the DNA is TGTGCCACCGGGGCTAGCGGGAGGTTCTCCTACGAGCAGTACTTC. It codes for CATGASGRFSYEQYF. This chain connects TRBV25-1 to TRBJ2-7, with 11 nucleotides matching TRBD2. This CDR3 is built from 15 residues. Per germline, CDR1 MGHDK and CDR2 SYGVNS. J was trimmed by 0 bases and V by 10 bases; bases with no gene match: 8.